This TCR beta chain was retrieved from a study of T cell responses to AZD1222 COVID-19 vaccine. With regard to this clone: The antigen is unknown.

Profiled with immunoSEQ multiplex PCR; TCRdb holds only in-frame clones, not every one. The table includes almost 70,000 clones, approximately 80% detected once. The CDR3 runs to 13 residues. Germline V gene sequence: CDR1 LNHDA, CDR2 SQIVND (reference sequence). Overall study findings and caveats: Epitopes outside B.1.351 and B.1.1.7 mutated regions reportedly drew nearly half of spike TCRs.

The TCR sequence derives from an adult who received the AZD1222 COVID-19 vaccine. The source material was peripheral blood, sampled 28 days after the second AZD1222 dose. The chain has TRBV19 and TRBJ1-6; D unresolved. This CDR3 reads CARGGSYNSPLHF. For the CDR3, the DNA is TGTGCGCGGGGAGGCAGCTATAATTCACCCCTCCACTTT.